These 5 T cell receptor beta chains originate from one sample sequenced in a study of blood T cell repertoires in COVID-19. Using immunoSEQ multiplex PCR, the repertoire was profiled, and TCRdb retains in-frame clones only, with some absent. The sample has some 70,000 clones; roughly four fifths are singletons. The sequencing input was peripheral blood. The receptors were gathered from a woman in her 70s with acute or convalescent COVID-19.

The chain employs TRBV7-6 and TRBJ2-7, with 11 bases fitting TRBD2. The CDR3 has 15 residues. V trimming: 4 bases; J trimming: 0 bases; junction bases outside the gene matches: 2. CDR1 is SGHVS, CDR2 FNYEAQ, per germline. The DNA of the CDR3 is TGTGCCAGCAGCTCGGGACTAGCGGACTCCTACGAGCAGTACTTC. It yields the protein CASSSGLADSYEQYF.

This clone is a singleton in its sample. The chain links TRBV4-2 to TRBJ2-3; 7 bases are shared with TRBD1. The germline V gene encodes CDR1 LGHNA and CDR2 YNFKEQ. CDR3 size: 18 residues. The J segment lost 0 bases and the V segment lost 0 bases, leaving 9 bases of the junction unmatched. DNA for the CDR3: TGTGCCAGCAGCCAAGATTGGACTCCGGGACAGAGCACAGATACGCAGTATTTT. Protein product: CASSQDWTPGQSTDTQYF.

This chain uses TRBV19 with TRBJ2-1; 9 nucleotides agree with TRBD1. The CDR3 spans 13 residues. CDR1 and CDR2 from the germline V gene are LNHDA and SQIVND (reference sequence). The trim removed 7 bases at V and 7 bases at J, leaving 5 bases unmatched. The CDR3 DNA sequence: TGTGCCAGTAAGGGACAGGGTACGAATGAGCAGTTCTTC. Protein: CASKGQGTNEQFF.

The genes are TRBV6-5 and TRBJ1-5; 11 positions agree with TRBD1. There are 13 residues in the CDR3. In germline, CDR1 is MNHEY, CDR2 SVGAGI. V was clipped by 6 bases and J by 7 bases; unmatched bases: 2. CDR3 DNA: TGTGCCAGCAGCGGGACAGGGGGACAGCCCCAGCATTTT. Translation gives CASSGTGGQPQHF.

V gene TRBV24-1 combines with J gene TRBJ2-3; D is perhaps TRBD2 (5 bases). Trimming took 7 bases from V and 4 from J, leaving 11 bases between them. CDR3 length: 13 residues. Germline V gene lookup returns CDR1 KGHDR and CDR2 SFDVKD. The CDR3 loop is CATSPRGADTQYF. The CDR3 nucleotides read TGTGCCACCAGCCCCCGGGGAGCAGATACGCAGTATTTT.